These 3 T cell receptor beta chains originate from one sample sequenced in a study of post-analysis software for immune sequencing data. The TCR beta cDNA libraries carried unique molecular identifiers. Using its own MiXCR run on the PCR reads, TCRdb lists one record per CDR3 protein. Among around 180,000 distinct CDR3 sequences listed, 30% were seen once. The antigens of these receptors remain unknown. The study's findings and limits: Five or six TRBV segments, TRBV5-6, TRBV5-1 and TRBV20-1 among them, were found more frequent in patients than controls.

What was sequenced was blood. The receptors come from a girl between 5 and 17 years old with multiple sclerosis.

The V gene is TRBV5-1, the J gene TRBJ2-7, with D unresolved. The CDR3 covers 13 residues. Germline CDR1 is SGHRS and CDR2 is YFSETQ. V was clipped by 0 bases and J by 3 bases, with 7 bases between them. CDR3 region: CASSLGHCYEQYF. The CDR3 DNA reads TGCGCCAGCAGCTTGGGGCACTGCTACGAGCAGTACTTC.

The J gene is TRBJ2-3, the V gene TRBV7-3; D unresolved. CDR3 length: 16 residues. Germline CDR1 reads SGHTA; CDR2 reads FQGTGA. V lost 2 bases and J 1 base, leaving 13 bases between the germline ends. The CDR3 nucleotides read TGTGCCAGCAGCTTACTGGGTCTCCCGGGCACAGATACGCAGTATTTT. Translation gives CASSLLGLPGTDTQYF.

This clonotype has at least ten counts. This sequence joins TRBV6-1 and TRBJ2-5, with TRBD1 matching over 9 bases. Germline values: CDR1 MNHNS, CDR2 SASEGT. J gave up 4 bases and V 5 bases, and 14 bases lay outside the gene matches. This CDR3 contains 17 residues. Written as DNA, the CDR3 is TGTGCCAGCAGTCGACCGGGACAGGGAATCTGGGGAGAGACCCAGTACTTC. This codes for CASSRPGQGIWGETQYF.